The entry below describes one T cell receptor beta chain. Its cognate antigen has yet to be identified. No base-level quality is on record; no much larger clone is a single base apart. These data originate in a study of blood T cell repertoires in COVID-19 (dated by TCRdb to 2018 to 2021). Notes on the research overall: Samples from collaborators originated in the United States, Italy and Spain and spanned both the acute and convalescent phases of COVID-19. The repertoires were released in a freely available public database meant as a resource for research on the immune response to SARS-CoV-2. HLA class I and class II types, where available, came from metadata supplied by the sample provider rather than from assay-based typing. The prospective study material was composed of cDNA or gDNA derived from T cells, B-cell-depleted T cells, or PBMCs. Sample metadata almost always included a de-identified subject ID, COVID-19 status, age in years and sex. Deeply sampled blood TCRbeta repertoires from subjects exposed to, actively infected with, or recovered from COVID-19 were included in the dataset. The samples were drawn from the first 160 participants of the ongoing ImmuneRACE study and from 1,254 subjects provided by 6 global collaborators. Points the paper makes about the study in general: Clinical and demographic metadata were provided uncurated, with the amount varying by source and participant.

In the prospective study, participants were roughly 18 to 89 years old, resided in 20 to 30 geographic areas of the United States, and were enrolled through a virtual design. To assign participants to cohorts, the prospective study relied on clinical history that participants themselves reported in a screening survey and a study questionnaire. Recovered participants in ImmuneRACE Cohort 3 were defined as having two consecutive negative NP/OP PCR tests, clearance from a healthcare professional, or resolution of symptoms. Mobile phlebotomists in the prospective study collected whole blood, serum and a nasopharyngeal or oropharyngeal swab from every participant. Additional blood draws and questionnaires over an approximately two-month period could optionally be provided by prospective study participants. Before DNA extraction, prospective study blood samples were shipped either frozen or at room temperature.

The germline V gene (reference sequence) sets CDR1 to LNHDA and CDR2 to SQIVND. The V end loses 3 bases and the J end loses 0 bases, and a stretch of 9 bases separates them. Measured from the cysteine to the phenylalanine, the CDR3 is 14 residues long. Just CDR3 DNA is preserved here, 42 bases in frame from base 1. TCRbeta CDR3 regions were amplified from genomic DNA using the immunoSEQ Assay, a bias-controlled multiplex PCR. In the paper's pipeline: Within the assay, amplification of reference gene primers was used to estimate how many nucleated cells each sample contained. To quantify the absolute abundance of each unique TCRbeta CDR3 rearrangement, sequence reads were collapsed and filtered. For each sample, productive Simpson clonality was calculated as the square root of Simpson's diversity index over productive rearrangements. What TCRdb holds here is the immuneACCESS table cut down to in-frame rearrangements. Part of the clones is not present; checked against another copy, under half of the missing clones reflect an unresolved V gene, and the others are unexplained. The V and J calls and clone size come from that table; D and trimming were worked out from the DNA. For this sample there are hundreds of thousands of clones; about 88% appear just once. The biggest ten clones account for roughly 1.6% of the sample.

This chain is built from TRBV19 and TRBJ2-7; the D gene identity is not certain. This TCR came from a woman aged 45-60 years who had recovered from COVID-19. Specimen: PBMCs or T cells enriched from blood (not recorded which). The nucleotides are TGTGCCAGTAGTATGATGAGAACCTCCTACGAGCAGTACTTC. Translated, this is CASSMMRTSYEQYF.